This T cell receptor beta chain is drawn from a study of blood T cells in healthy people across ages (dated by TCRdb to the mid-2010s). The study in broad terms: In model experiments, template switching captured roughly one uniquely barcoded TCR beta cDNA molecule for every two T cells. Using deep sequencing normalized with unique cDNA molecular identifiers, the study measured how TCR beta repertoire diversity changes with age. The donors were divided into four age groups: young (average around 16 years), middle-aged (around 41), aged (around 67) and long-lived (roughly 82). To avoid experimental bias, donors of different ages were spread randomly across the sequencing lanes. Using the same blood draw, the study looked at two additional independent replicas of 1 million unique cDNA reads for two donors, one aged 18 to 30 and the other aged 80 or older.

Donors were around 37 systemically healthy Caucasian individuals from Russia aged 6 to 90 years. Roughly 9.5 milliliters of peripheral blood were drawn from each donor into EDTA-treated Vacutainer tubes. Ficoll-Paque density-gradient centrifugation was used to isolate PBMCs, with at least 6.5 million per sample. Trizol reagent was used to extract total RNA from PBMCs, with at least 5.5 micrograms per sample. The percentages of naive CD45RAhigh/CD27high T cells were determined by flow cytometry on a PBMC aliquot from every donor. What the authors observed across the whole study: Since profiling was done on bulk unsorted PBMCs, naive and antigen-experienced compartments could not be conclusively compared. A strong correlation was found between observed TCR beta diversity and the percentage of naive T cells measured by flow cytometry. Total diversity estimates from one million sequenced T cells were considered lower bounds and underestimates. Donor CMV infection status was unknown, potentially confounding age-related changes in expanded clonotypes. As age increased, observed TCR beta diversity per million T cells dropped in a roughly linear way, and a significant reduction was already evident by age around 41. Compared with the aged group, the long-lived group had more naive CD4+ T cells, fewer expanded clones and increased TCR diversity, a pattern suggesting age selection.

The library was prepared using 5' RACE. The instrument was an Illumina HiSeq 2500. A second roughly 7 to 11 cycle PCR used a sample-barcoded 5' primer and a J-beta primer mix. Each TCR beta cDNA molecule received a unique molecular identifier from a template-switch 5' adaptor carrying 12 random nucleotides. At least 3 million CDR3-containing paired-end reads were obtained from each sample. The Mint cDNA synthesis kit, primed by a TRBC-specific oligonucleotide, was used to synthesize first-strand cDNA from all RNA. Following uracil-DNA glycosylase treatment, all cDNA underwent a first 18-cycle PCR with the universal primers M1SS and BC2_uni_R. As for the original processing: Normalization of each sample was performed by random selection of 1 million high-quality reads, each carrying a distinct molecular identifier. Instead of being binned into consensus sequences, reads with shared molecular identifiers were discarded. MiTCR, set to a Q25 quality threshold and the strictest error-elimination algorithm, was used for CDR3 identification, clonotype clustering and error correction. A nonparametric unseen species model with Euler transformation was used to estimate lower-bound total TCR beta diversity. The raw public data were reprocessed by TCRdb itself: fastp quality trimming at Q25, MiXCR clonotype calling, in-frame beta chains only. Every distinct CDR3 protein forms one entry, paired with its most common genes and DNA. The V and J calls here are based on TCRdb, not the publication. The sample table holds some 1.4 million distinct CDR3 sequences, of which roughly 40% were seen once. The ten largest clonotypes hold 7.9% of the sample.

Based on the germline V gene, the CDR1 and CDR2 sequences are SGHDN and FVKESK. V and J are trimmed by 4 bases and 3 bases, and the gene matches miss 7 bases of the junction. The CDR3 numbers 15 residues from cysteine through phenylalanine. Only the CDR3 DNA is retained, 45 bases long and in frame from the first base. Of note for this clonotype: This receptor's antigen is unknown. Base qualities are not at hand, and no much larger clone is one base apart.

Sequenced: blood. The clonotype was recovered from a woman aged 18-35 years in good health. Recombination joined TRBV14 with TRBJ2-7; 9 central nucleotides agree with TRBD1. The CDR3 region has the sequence CASSRGTGNDYEQYF. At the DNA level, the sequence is TGTGCCAGCAGCCGAGGGACAGGGAACGACTACGAGCAGTACTTC.